These 31 T cell receptor beta chains came from one sample sequenced in a study of CXCR3-negative and CXCR3-positive naive CD8 T cells. Researchers prepared the TRB cDNA libraries using 5' RACE with UMI labels. Each CDR3 protein gets one entry in TCRdb, which reprocessed the 5' RACE reads and gives no DNA. Found here are about 82,000 distinct CDR3 sequences; the top ten clones hold 0.95% to 1.4%. Material: naive CXCR3- CD8+ T cells from blood. Subset: CD45RO-CCR7+CD27+CD95- naive CD8+ T cells lacking CXCR3 (TNR3-). The receptors were gathered from a human donor in good health. Some clones in this sample may be carry-over from other donors' samples.

The J gene is TRBJ2-1, the V gene TRBV7-9. The germline CDR1 and CDR2 sequences are SEHNR and FQNEAQ (reference sequence). The length of the CDR3 is 13 residues. CDR3 residues: CASSLVTDLEQFF.

The chain links TRBV4-1 to TRBJ2-7; TCRdb returns TRBD1, unconfirmable since there is no DNA. The CDR3 runs 16 residues. Germline V gives CDR1 MGHRA, CDR2 YSYEKL. The CDR3 reads CASSPGGGAPEEEQYF.

V and J are TRBV6-2 or TRBV6-3 and TRBJ2-5; TCRdb outputs TRBD1, but without DNA this stays unchecked. The CDR3 runs to 18 residues. Germline CDR1 and CDR2: MNHEY and SVGEGT. CDR3 sequence reads: CASTPLLLIGEAQETQYF.

The chain is built from TRBV7-6 and TRBJ2-5. The CDR3 contains 16 residues. Germline V gives CDR1 SGHVS, CDR2 FNYEAQ. The CDR3: CASSLAPGFAQETQYF. The variable domain in full, completed from reference TRBV7-6 and TRBJ2-5, reads GAGVSQSPRYKVTKRGQDVALRCDPISGHVSLYWYRQALGQGPEFLTYFNYEAQQDKSGLPNDRFSAERPEGSISTLTIQRTEQRDSAMYRCASSLAPGFAQETQYFGPGTRLLVL.

The V call is TRBV29-1, the J call TRBJ1-1; the TCRdb D gene call, TRBD1, has no DNA to confirm it. The CDR3 length is 14 residues. Germline CDR1 reads SQVTM; CDR2 reads ANQGSEA. CDR3 sequence: CSASSDRLDTEAFF.

The chain uses TRBV7-9 and TRBJ2-1. The germline V gene encodes CDR1 SEHNR and CDR2 FQNEAQ (reference sequence). The CDR3 sequence is 14 residues long. The CDR3 sequence: CASSQGWVDNEQFF.

The rearrangement joins TRBV12-3 or TRBV12-4 to TRBJ2-1; TCRdb picks TRBD2, but there is no DNA to check that call. The CDR3 length is 14 residues. CDR3 amino acids: CASTLGLAGAEQFF.

The V call is TRBV5-1, the J call TRBJ1-2; TCRdb selects TRBD1, and the lack of DNA leaves this call unchecked. The germline V gene encodes CDR1 SGHRS and CDR2 YFSETQ. This CDR3 is 16 amino acids long. CDR3 in amino acids: CASSLSRVGDDYGYTF.

This sequence joins TRBV29-1 and TRBJ2-1; the TRBD2 assignment by TCRdb is unverifiable without DNA. Germline CDR1 and CDR2: SQVTM and ANQGSEA. This CDR3 contains 15 residues. The CDR3 protein is CSVDPGLADYNEQFF.

The V gene is TRBV5-1, the J gene TRBJ2-3; TCRdb's assignment of TRBD2 cannot be checked, as there is no DNA. Germline CDR1 is SGHRS and CDR2 is YFSETQ. CDR3 length: 14 residues. CDR3 region: CASYRRELGDTQYF.

The rearrangement links TRBV29-1 to TRBJ1-1; TCRdb lists TRBD1, though no DNA is available to test this call. CDR3 size: 13 residues. Germline lookup yields CDR1 SQVTM and CDR2 ANQGSEA. CDR3 protein: CSVGRGGNTEAFF. The entire variable domain, with the rest obtained from reference TRBV29-1 and TRBJ1-1, is as follows: SAVISQKPSRDICQRGTSLTIQCQVDSQVTMMFWYRQQPGQSLTLIATANQGSEATYESGFVIDKFPISRPNLTFSTLTVSNMSPEDSSIYLCSVGRGGNTEAFFGQGTRLTVV.

The chain's CDR3 is CASSSGRVNTEAFF. This chain uses TRBV28 with TRBJ1-1; TCRdb outputs TRBD1, but without DNA this stays unchecked. This CDR3 is 14 amino acids long. The germline gives CDR1 MDHEN, CDR2 SYDVKM. The whole variable domain, filled in from reference TRBV28 and TRBJ1-1, reads DVKVTQSSRYLVKRTGEKVFLECVQDMDHENMFWYRQDPGLGLRLIYFSYDVKMKEKGDIPEGYSVSREKKERFSLILESASTNQTSMYLCASSSGRVNTEAFFGQGTRLTVV.

The V call is TRBV3-1, the J call TRBJ1-5. Germline CDR1 and CDR2: LGHDT and YNNKEL (reference sequence). This CDR3 region has 14 residues. CDR3: CASSQAGSNQPQHF.

The V and J genes are TRBV29-1 and TRBJ2-1; TCRdb lists TRBD2, though no DNA is available to test this call. From germline, CDR1 is SQVTM and CDR2 ANQGSEA. The length of the CDR3 is 13 residues. The CDR3 loop reads CSVASGGVNEQFF.

V gene TRBV27 combines with J gene TRBJ2-1; absent DNA, TCRdb's TRBD1 call cannot be checked. The CDR3 is 17 residues long. Germline CDR1 MNHEY, CDR2 SMNVEV (reference sequence). The CDR3 loop reads CASSLGTGVRSYNEQSF.

This chain's CDR3 is CSGVRGDTGELFF. The rearrangement joins TRBV29-1 to TRBJ2-2; the D gene TCRdb calls, TRBD1, cannot be checked with no DNA. The CDR3 runs 13 residues. In germline, CDR1 is SQVTM, CDR2 ANQGSEA.

The gene calls are TRBV29-1 and TRBJ2-7. CDR1 SQVTM and CDR2 ANQGSEA come from the germline V gene. This CDR3 spans 13 amino acids. CDR3: CSVEADGSYEQYF.

V and J are TRBV12-3 or TRBV12-4 and TRBJ2-1; the D call from TCRdb, TRBD1, cannot be confirmed without DNA. The CDR3 runs 12 residues. CDR3 loop: CASSRGDNEQFF.

The CDR3 is CASSPGGGYYNEQFF. This chain joins TRBV7-9 and TRBJ2-1; the D call of TRBD1 rests on TCRdb alone, since no DNA is present to check it. The CDR3 runs 15 residues. CDR1 SEHNR and CDR2 FQNEAQ come from the germline V gene (reference sequence).

CDR3 amino acids: CASSFGVDEQYF. J is TRBJ2-7 and V is TRBV7-9. Per the germline V gene, CDR1 is SEHNR and CDR2 is FQNEAQ (reference sequence). The CDR3 extends over 12 amino acids.

The rearrangement uses TRBV7-2 and TRBJ1-3; TCRdb's D gene call, TRBD1, goes unchecked for lack of DNA. In germline, CDR1 is SGHTA, CDR2 FQGNSA. This CDR3 region has 15 residues. CDR3 loop: CASSLDRGAGNTIYF.

This chain uses TRBV29-1 with TRBJ2-1; TCRdb selects TRBD1, and the lack of DNA leaves this call unchecked. The CDR3 sequence is 16 residues long. Germline CDR1 and CDR2: SQVTM and ANQGSEA. The CDR3 sequence is CSVEGAQGSPYNEQFF.

The chain recombines TRBV9 with TRBJ2-7; the D call from TCRdb, TRBD1, cannot be confirmed without DNA. Germline V gene lookup returns CDR1 SGDLS and CDR2 YYNGEE. CDR3 length: 13 amino acids. The CDR3 here is CASGGLRSYEQYF.

CDR3 sequence: CSVLLGGGNQPQHF. V and J are TRBV29-1 and TRBJ1-5; TCRdb lists TRBD1, though no DNA is available to test this call. The CDR3 consists of 14 residues. Looked up from germline, CDR1 is SQVTM and CDR2 is ANQGSEA.

V usage is TRBV28 and J usage is TRBJ2-7; TCRdb's assignment of TRBD2 cannot be checked, as there is no DNA. There are 14 residues in the CDR3. Germline V gene sequence: CDR1 MDHEN, CDR2 SYDVKM. CDR3 sequence: CASSLYEGPYEQYF.

The CDR3 sequence is CSSSLNPGTNTGELFF. The V call is TRBV14, the J call TRBJ2-2; the D call of TRBD1 rests on TCRdb alone, since no DNA is present to check it. Germline CDR1 SGHDN, CDR2 FVKESK. The CDR3 length is 16 residues.

The chain employs TRBV7-9 and TRBJ2-7; TCRdb returns TRBD2, unconfirmable since there is no DNA. The CDR3 consists of 14 residues. CDR1 and CDR2 from the germline V gene are SEHNR and FQNEAQ (reference sequence). The CDR3 is CASSLVPSGYEQYF. The full variable domain, completed using reference TRBV7-9 and TRBJ2-7, is DTGVSQNPRHKITKRGQNVTFRCDPISEHNRLYWYRQTLGQGPEFLTYFQNEAQLEKSRLLSDRFSAERPKGSFSTLEIQRTEQGDSAMYLCASSLVPSGYEQYFGPGTRLTVT.

The V call is TRBV5-1, the J call TRBJ2-1. Germline V lookup: CDR1 SGHRS, CDR2 YFSETQ. There are 15 residues in the CDR3. CDR3: CASSPHLSSYNEQFF.

The chain recombines TRBV7-3 with TRBJ2-1. In germline, CDR1 is SGHTA, CDR2 FQGTGA. This CDR3 spans 16 amino acids. CDR3 amino acids: CASSLFGESSYNEQFF. The whole variable domain, filled in from reference TRBV7-3 and TRBJ2-1, reads GAGVSQTPSNKVTEKGKYVELRCDPISGHTALYWYRQSLGQGPEFLIYFQGTGAADDSGLPNDRFFAVRPEGSVSTLKIQRTERGDSAVYLCASSLFGESSYNEQFFGPGTRLTVL.

The chain has TRBV10-3 and TRBJ2-2. The CDR3 is 13 amino acids. From germline, CDR1 is ENHRY and CDR2 SYGVKD. This CDR3 reads CAISSGNTGELFF.

The chain employs TRBV6-6 and TRBJ2-7; TCRdb returns TRBD1, unconfirmable since there is no DNA. CDR1 and CDR2 from the germline V gene are MNHNY and SVGAGI (reference sequence). The CDR3 totals 13 residues. CDR3 sequence reads: CASSYTGSYEQYF.